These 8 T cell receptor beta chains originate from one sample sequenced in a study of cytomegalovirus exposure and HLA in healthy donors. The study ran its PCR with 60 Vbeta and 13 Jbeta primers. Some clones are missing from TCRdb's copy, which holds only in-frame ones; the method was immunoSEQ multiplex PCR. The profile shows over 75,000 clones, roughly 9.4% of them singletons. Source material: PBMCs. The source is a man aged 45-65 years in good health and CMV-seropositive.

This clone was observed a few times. The CDR3 DNA sequence: TGCGCCAGCAGCCCAGGACTGGGGAACGAGCAGTTCTTC. As protein: CASSPGLGNEQFF. This chain joins TRBV5-1 and TRBJ2-1; possibly TRBD2 for D (5 bases). Germline V gene data show CDR1 as SGHRS and CDR2 as YFSETQ. This CDR3 contains 13 residues. The V end was cut by 4 bases, the J end by 10 bases, with 15 bases between. Combining the CDR3 with reference TRBV5-1 and TRBJ2-1 gives the whole variable domain KAGVTQTPRYLIKTRGQQVTLSCSPISGHRSVSWYQQTPGQGLQFLFEYFSETQRNKGNFPGRFSGRQFSNSRSEMNVSTLELGDSALYLCASSPGLGNEQFFGPGTRLTVL.

CDR3 DNA: TGTGCCAGCAGCCGGGACAGCCAAGTGAGCTATGGCTACACCTTC. Its translation is CASSRDSQVSYGYTF. The chain couples TRBV5-4 to TRBJ1-2, with 7 bases aligning to TRBD1. The CDR3 has 15 amino acids. Germline V gene lookup returns CDR1 SGHNT and CDR2 YYREEE (reference sequence). V trimming: 4 bases; J trimming: 4 bases; junction bases outside the gene matches: 10.

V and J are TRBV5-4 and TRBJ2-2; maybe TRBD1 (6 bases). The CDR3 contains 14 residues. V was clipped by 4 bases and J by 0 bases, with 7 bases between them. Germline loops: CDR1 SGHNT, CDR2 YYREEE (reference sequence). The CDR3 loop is CASSGQSNTGELFF. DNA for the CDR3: TGTGCCAGCAGCGGACAGTCGAACACCGGGGAGCTGTTTTTT. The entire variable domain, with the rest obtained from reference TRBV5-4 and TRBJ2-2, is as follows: ETGVTQSPTHLIKTRGQQVTLRCSSQSGHNTVSWYQQALGQGPQFIFQYYREEENGRGNFPPRFSGLQFPNYSSELNVNALELDDSALYLCASSGQSNTGELFFGEGSRLTVL.

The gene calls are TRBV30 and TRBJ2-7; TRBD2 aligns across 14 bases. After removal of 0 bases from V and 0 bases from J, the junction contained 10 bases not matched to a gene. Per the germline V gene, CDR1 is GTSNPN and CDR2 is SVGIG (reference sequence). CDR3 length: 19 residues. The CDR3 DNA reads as TGTGCCTGGAGTGTAAGCGGGACTAGCGGGAGCCTCTCCTCCTACGAGCAGTACTTC. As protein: CAWSVSGTSGSLSSYEQYF.

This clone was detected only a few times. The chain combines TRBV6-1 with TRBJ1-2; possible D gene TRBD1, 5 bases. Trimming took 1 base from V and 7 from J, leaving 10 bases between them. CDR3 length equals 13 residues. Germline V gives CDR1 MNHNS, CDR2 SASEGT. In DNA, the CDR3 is TGTGCCAGCAGTGAAGGGGGGGGTGGTGGCTACACCTTC. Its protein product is CASSEGGGGGYTF.

The CDR3 reads CASSPDSIYGYTF. CDR3 in DNA: TGTGCCAGCTCACCCGACAGTATCTATGGCTACACCTTC. V is TRBV18 and J is TRBJ1-2; possible D gene TRBD1, 5 bases. Germline CDR1 reads KGHSH; CDR2 reads LQKENI. Trimming took off 3 bases at V and 4 bases at J, with 9 bases between the two ends. This CDR3 comprises 13 residues.

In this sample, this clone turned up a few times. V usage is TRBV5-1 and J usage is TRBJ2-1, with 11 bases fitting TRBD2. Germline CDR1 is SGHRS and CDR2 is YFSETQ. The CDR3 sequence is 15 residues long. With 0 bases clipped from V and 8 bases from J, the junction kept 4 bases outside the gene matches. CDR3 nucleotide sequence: TGCGCCAGCAGCTTGGAGACTAGCGGGAACGATGAGCAGTTCTTC. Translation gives CASSLETSGNDEQFF.

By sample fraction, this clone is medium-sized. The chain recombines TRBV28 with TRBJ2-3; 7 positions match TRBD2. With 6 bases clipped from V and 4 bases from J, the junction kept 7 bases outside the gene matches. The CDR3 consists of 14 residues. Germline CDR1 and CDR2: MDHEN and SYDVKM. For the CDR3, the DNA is TGTGCCAGCAGACCGGGGGGAGACGCAGATACGCAGTATTTT. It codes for CASRPGGDADTQYF.